The text below deals with one T cell receptor (beta chain). Those enrolled, adults aged roughly 18 to 100 years, came from roughly 22 US areas. These data come from a study of blood T cell repertoires in COVID-19. Per the authors' pipeline: Amplification of reference gene primers provided the estimated nucleated cell counts. The repertoire was sequenced with immunoSEQ multiplex PCR; TCRdb's copy has only in-frame clones and lacks some. V and J calls and clone size follow that table, whereas D and trimming were derived from the DNA. The sample shows under 250,000 clones, around 85% of them seen only once. What was sequenced was PBMCs or T cells enriched from blood (not recorded which). The sequence derives from a woman aged 50 to 60 with acute COVID-19.

CDR3 loop: CASSQESQGTYEQYF. In DNA, the CDR3 is TGCGCCAGCAGCCAAGAATCACAGGGTACCTACGAGCAGTACTTC. V usage is TRBV4-1 and J usage is TRBJ2-7, with D perhaps TRBD1 (6 bases). Germline CDR1 is MGHRA and CDR2 is YSYEKL. Trimming removed 0 bases at V and 2 bases at J, with 11 bases between. The CDR3 is 15 amino acids.